This T cell receptor beta chain was recorded in a study of cytomegalovirus exposure and HLA in healthy donors. This clone was seen a few times. Its antigen is currently unknown. The PCR was carried out with 60 Vbeta primers and 13 Jbeta primers. Original analysis: About 11 million of the 80 million or so unique TCR beta chains counted in a later analysis were shared. Using immunoSEQ multiplex PCR, the repertoire was profiled, and TCRdb retains in-frame clones only, with some absent. D and trimming come from the DNA, and the V and J calls and clone size come from that table. Among roughly 120,000 clones listed, roughly 71% were seen once. V lost 5 bases and J 4 bases, leaving 18 bases between the germline ends. This CDR3 contains 15 residues. Germline V gene lookup returns CDR1 SGHTA and CDR2 FQGNSA. Study results and caveats: DRB1 had the most TCR associations and HLA-C the fewest, a later analysis found, with rates varying by HLA locus.

The source material was PBMCs. The chain is built from TRBV7-2 and TRBJ2-7, with D perhaps TRBD1 (5 bases). This TCR was sampled from a woman aged 50 to 60 in good health and CMV-seropositive. As DNA, the CDR3 is TGTGCCAGCAGCCTCGTAACAGGTATTGAATACGAGCAGTACTTC. It translates to CASSLVTGIEYEQYF.